One and the same sample provided the 8 T cell receptor beta chains below, sequenced in a study of T cell responses to AZD1222 COVID-19 vaccine. The assay was immunoSEQ multiplex PCR, and TCRdb's table has in-frame clones only and misses some. This repertoire shows 150,000 to 200,000 clones, 85% to 90% found once; its top ten account for approximately 7.2%. The sequences come from peripheral blood, collected on day 0 of AZD1222 vaccination. These receptors originate from an adult in good health.

A single count supports this clone. CDR3 sequence: CASSQDTGWDTGELFF. As DNA, the CDR3 is TGTGCCAGCAGCCAAGATACAGGGTGGGACACCGGGGAGCTGTTTTTT. V is TRBV14 and J is TRBJ2-2, with D possibly TRBD1 on 6 matching bases. Trimming removed 0 bases at V and 3 bases at J, with 11 bases between. The CDR3 covers 16 residues. The germline CDR1 and CDR2 sequences are SGHDN and FVKESK.

V and J are TRBV27 and TRBJ2-7; unclear D gene. CDR3 size: 13 residues. Germline V CDR1 and CDR2: MNHEY, SMNVEV (reference sequence). Trimming took 6 bases from V and 2 from J, leaving 11 bases between them. CDR3 amino acids: CASSVRRTYEQYF. The CDR3 coding sequence is TGTGCCAGCAGCGTCAGGCGTACCTACGAGCAGTACTTC.

The rearrangement links TRBV19 to TRBJ1-1; TRBD1 matches 9 bases. J gave up 3 bases and V 7 bases, and 3 bases lay outside the gene matches. The CDR3 spans 13 residues. In germline, CDR1 is LNHDA, CDR2 SQIVND (reference sequence). CDR3 DNA sequence: TGTGCCAGTACATGGGACAGGGACACTGAAGCTTTCTTT. Protein product: CASTWDRDTEAFF.

A few counts support this clone. CDR3 nucleotides: TGTGCCAGCAGCACCCGGGACCAGGACGATGAGCAGTTCTTC. This sequence encodes CASSTRDQDDEQFF. The chain is built from TRBV7-2 and TRBJ2-1; D is possibly TRBD1 or TRBD2 (5 bases each). Germline CDR1 reads SGHTA; CDR2 reads FQGNSA. The CDR3 is 14 residues long. Trimming took off 5 bases at V and 8 bases at J, with 16 bases between the two ends.

The gene calls are TRBV3-1 (or the pseudogene TRBV3-2) and TRBJ2-5; TRBD2 agrees at 7 bases. CDR1 and CDR2 (germline): LGHDT, YNNKEL (reference sequence). There are 17 residues in the CDR3. Trimming removed 0 bases from V and 5 bases from J; junction bases left unmatched: 12. The CDR3: CASSQDQETSPRETQYF. The DNA for the CDR3 is TGTGCCAGCAGCCAAGATCAGGAGACTAGCCCCAGGGAGACCCAGTACTTC.

On this clone itself: The junction and the germline gene differ at one end; a read error may be behind it. V gene TRBV7-7 combines with J gene TRBJ2-1; 8 bases are a match to TRBD1. The CDR3 sequence is 16 residues long. Per germline, CDR1 SSHAT and CDR2 FNYEAQ (reference sequence). The CDR3 coding sequence is TGTGCTAGCAGCGCAGGGGGCCGTAACTCCTACAATGAGCAGTTCTTC. Residues: CASSAGGRNSYNEQFF.

The genes are TRBV7-3 and TRBJ2-3, with 8 bases lining up with TRBD1. Germline V CDR1 and CDR2: SGHTA, FQGTGA. This CDR3 contains 15 residues. The J segment lost 6 bases and the V segment lost 1 base, leaving 6 bases of the junction unmatched. The CDR3 here is CASSLNPDRVDTQYF. Written as DNA, the CDR3 is TGTGCCAGCAGCTTAAACCCGGACAGGGTGGATACGCAGTATTTT. Combining the CDR3 with reference TRBV7-3 and TRBJ2-3 gives the whole variable domain GAGVSQTPSNKVTEKGKYVELRCDPISGHTALYWYRQSLGQGPEFLIYFQGTGAADDSGLPNDRFFAVRPEGSVSTLKIQRTERGDSAVYLCASSLNPDRVDTQYFGPGTRLTVL.

The rearrangement joins TRBV7-3 to TRBJ1-1; TRBD1 matches 7 bases. This CDR3 has 15 amino acids. V was clipped by 4 bases and J by 1 base; unmatched bases: 6. Germline V lookup: CDR1 SGHTA, CDR2 FQGTGA. The CDR3 is CASSSSTGTNTEAFF. The CDR3 nucleotides are TGTGCCAGCAGCTCGTCGACAGGGACGAACACTGAAGCTTTCTTT.